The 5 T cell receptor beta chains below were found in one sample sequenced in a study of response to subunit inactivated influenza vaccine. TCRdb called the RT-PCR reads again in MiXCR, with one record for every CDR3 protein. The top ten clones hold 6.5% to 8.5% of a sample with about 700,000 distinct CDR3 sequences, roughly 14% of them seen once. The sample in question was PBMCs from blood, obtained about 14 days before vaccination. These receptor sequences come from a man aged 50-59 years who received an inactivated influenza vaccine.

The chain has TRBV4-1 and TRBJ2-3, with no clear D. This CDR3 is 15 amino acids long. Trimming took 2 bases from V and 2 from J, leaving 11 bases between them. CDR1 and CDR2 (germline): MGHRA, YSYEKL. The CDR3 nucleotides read TGCGCCAGCAGCCAAACCGACGGATACACAGATACGCAGTATTTT. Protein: CASSQTDGYTDTQYF.

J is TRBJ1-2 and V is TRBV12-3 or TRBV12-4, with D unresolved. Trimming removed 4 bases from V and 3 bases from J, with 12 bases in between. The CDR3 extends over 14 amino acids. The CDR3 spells CASSSGRIYYGYTF. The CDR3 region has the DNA TGTGCCAGCAGTTCCGGACGGATTTACTATGGCTACACCTTC.

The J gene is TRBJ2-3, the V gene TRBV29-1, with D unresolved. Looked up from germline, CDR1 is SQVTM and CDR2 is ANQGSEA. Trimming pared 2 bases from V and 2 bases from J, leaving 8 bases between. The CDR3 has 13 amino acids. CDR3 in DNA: TGCAGCGTTGAACCGGGCCCCACAGATACGCAGTATTTT. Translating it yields CSVEPGPTDTQYF.

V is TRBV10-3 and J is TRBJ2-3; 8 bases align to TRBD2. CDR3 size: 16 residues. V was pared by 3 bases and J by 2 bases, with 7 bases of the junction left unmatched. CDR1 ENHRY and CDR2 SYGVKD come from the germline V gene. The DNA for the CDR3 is TGTGCCATCAGTGAAAGGACTAGCCGTTACACAGATACGCAGTATTTT. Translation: CAISERTSRYTDTQYF.

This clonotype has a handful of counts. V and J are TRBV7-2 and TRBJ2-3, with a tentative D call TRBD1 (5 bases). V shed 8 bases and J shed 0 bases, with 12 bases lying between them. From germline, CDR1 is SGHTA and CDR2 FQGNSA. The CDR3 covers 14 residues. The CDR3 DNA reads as TGTGCCAGCGGAAGACAGCCGAGCACAGATACGCAGTATTTT. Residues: CASGRQPSTDTQYF.